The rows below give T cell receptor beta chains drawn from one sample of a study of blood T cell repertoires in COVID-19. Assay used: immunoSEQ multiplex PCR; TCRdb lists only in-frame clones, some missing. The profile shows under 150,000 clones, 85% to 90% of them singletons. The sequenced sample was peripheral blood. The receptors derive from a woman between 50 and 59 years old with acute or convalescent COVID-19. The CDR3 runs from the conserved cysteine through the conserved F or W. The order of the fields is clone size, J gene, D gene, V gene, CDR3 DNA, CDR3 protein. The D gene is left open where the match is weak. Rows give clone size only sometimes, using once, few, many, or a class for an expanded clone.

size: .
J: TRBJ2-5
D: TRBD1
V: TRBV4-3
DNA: TGCGCCAGCAGCCAAGAAAGGACAGGGGTCAAAGAGACCCAGTACTTC
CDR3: CASSQERTGVKETQYF

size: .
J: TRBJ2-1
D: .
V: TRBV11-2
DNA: TGTGCCAGCAGCTTAGAGCGGCTGACCTACAATGAGCAGTTCTTC
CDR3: CASSLERLTYNEQFF

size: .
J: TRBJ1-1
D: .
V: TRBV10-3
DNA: TGTGCCATCAGCAGGAACACTGAAGCTTTCTTT
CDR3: CAISRNTEAFF

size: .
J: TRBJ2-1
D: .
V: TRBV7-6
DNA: TGTGCCAGCAGCTTATTTGGTGACAGGCTCTATGAGCAGTTCTTC
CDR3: CASSLFGDRLYEQFF

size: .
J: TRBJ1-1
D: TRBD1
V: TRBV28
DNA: TGTGCCAGCAGACGGACAGGGCTTCGGACCTTCAGGGACACTGAAGCTTTCTTT
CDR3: CASRRTGLRTFRDTEAFF

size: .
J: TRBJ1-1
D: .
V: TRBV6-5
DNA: TGTGCCAGCCATGAGGGCCCCATGAACACTGAAGCTTTCTTT
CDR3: CASHEGPMNTEAFF

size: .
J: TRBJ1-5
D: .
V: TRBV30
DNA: TGTGCCTGGAGTGTAGGAACAGACAATCAGCCCCAGCATTTT
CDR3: CAWSVGTDNQPQHF

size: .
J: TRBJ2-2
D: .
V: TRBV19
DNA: TGTGCCAGTAGTTTACTAAGGGGGTCCGGGGAGCTGTTTTTT
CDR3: CASSLLRGSGELFF

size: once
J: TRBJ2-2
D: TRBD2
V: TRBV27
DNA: TGTGCCAGCAGTTTATCTTCTAGCGGGAGGGCCCACACCGGGGAGCTGTTTTTT
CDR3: CASSLSSSGRAHTGELFF

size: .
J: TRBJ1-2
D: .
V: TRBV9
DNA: TGTGCCAGCAGCGTAGGATTCCAGGACTATGGCTACACCTTC
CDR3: CASSVGFQDYGYTF

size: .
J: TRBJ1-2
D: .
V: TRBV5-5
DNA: TGTGCCAGCAGCTTGGCCAAAGGGGGTGGCTACACCTTC
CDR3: CASSLAKGGGYTF

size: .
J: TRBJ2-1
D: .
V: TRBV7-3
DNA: TGTGCCAGCAGCTTGACTTTGTACAATGAGCAGTTCTTC
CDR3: CASSLTLYNEQFF

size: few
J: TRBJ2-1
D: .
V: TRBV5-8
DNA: TGTGCCAGCAGCCTGGTAGCAGCGATCTTC
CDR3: CASSLVAAIF

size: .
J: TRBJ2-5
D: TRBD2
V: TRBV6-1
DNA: TGTGCCAGCAGTGAGTTAGCGGGACACCAAGAGACCCAGTACTTC
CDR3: CASSELAGHQETQYF

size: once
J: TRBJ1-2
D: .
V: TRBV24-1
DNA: TGTGCCACTAGCCGGGACACAAACTATGGCTACACCTTC
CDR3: CATSRDTNYGYTF

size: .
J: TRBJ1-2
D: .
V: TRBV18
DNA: TGTGCCAGCTCACCACCTCCAGGTCTTAACTATGGCTACACCTTC
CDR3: CASSPPPGLNYGYTF